This T cell receptor (beta chain) was sequenced in a study of regulatory T cells in long-lasting Graves disease. Study-wide results and caveats: Those with persistent disease had in common more public clonotypes (approximately 2,500) than new patients (about 900).

Per the germline V gene, CDR1 is MNHEY and CDR2 is SMNVEV (reference sequence). The CDR3 runs 11 residues. V dropped 8 bases and J dropped 8 bases, with 10 bases sitting between them. Arm-PCR of CDR3 regions and iRepertoire HTBI primers were used to build TCR beta libraries. TCRdb re-derived calls from the multiplex PCR reads in MiXCR, one entry per CDR3 protein. Here the sample spans about 350,000 distinct CDR3 sequences, around 15% being singletons. A word on this clonotype: The target antigen is unknown.

Indicated time point: newly diagnosed GD, antithyroid drugs for less than 3 months. Generation of the TCR library employed RNA extracted from PBMCs. This sample was also put to use in a study of T cells in Graves' hyperthyroidism and ophthalmopathy. This second report adds: Absent ophthalmopathy progression within 18 months defined stable Graves' hyperthyroidism.

The clonotype originates from a woman aged 18 to 35 with Graves disease. Here the sequenced sample was peripheral blood mononuclear cells (PBMCs), taken at new diagnosis, from a patient treated with antithyroid drugs. This rearrangement joins TRBV27 to TRBJ2-1; either TRBD1 or TRBD2 may fit D (5 bases each). The CDR3 nucleotides read TGTGCCAGCGGGGGTCTGGATGAGCAGTTCTTC. This codes for CASGGLDEQFF.